These T cell receptor beta chains were read from a single sample in a study of blood T cells in healthy people across ages. TCRdb passed the 5' RACE reads through MiXCR, listing each CDR3 protein once. The data show hundreds of thousands of distinct CDR3 sequences, approximately 30% seen once. Material for sequencing was blood. Source of these receptors: a woman older than 75 in good health. The CDR3 runs from the conserved cysteine through the conserved F or W. Fields, in order: CDR3 DNA, CDR3 protein, V gene, D gene, J gene, clone size. A D gene is named only where the DNA matches it firmly. Size is stated for part of the rows, as once, few or many counts, or as a class when the clone is expanded.

cdr3_nt: TGCAGTTTAACCGGGACTGCAGATTCTGGGGCCAACGTCCTGACTTTC; cdr3_aa: CSLTGTADSGANVLTF; v_call: TRBV20-1; d_call: NA; j_call: TRBJ2-6; clone_size: many
cdr3_nt: TGTGCCTGGAGACGACAGGGGTGGATTAACGAGCAGTACTTC; cdr3_aa: CAWRRQGWINEQYF; v_call: TRBV30; d_call: TRBD1; j_call: TRBJ2-7; clone_size: many
cdr3_nt: TGTGCCAGCAGTGTTCGGACAGGTTCCTCGGAAGAGCAGTACTTC; cdr3_aa: CASSVRTGSSEEQYF; v_call: TRBV6-5; d_call: TRBD1; j_call: TRBJ2-7; clone_size: many
cdr3_nt: TGTGCCAGTAAACGGGACAGCACAGGTACGCAGTATTTT; cdr3_aa: CASKRDSTGTQYF; v_call: TRBV19; d_call: TRBD1; j_call: TRBJ2-3; clone_size: NA
cdr3_nt: TGTGCCAGCAGTTCCGGCCAGTTCTCCTACAATGAGCAGTTCTTC; cdr3_aa: CASSSGQFSYNEQFF; v_call: TRBV12-3/TRBV12-4; d_call: NA; j_call: TRBJ2-1; clone_size: NA
cdr3_nt: TGTGCCAGCAGCCTCCGGGGGACTAGCGGGGGTCCTTTCGCAGATACGCAGTATTTT; cdr3_aa: CASSLRGTSGGPFADTQYF; v_call: TRBV11-2; d_call: TRBD2; j_call: TRBJ2-3; clone_size: many
cdr3_nt: TGCAGTGCTAGAAAGGTTGGCTCCTACGAGCAGTACTTC; cdr3_aa: CSARKVGSYEQYF; v_call: TRBV20-1; d_call: NA; j_call: TRBJ2-7; clone_size: NA
cdr3_nt: TGTGCCAGCAGTAAGGGACAGGGGAGATTCAATGAGCAGTTCTTC; cdr3_aa: CASSKGQGRFNEQFF; v_call: TRBV6-1; d_call: TRBD1; j_call: TRBJ2-1; clone_size: few
cdr3_nt: TGTGCCAGCAGTTTCGTCCTCTACCCGGGACAGGGGGCAGGGGGCTACACCTTC; cdr3_aa: CASSFVLYPGQGAGGYTF; v_call: TRBV12-3/TRBV12-4; d_call: TRBD1; j_call: TRBJ1-2; clone_size: many
cdr3_nt: TGTGCCAGCAGCCCCCCCGGGACGCCCGGGGGCTACGAGCAGTACTTC; cdr3_aa: CASSPPGTPGGYEQYF; v_call: TRBV11-2; d_call: NA; j_call: TRBJ2-7; clone_size: many
cdr3_nt: TGTGCCATCACTAGGGACAGGAACACTGAAGCTTTCTTT; cdr3_aa: CAITRDRNTEAFF; v_call: TRBV10-3; d_call: TRBD1; j_call: TRBJ1-1; clone_size: NA
cdr3_nt: TGTGCCAGCAGTGAATATACAGGGGGAGTCAATGAGCAGTTCTTC; cdr3_aa: CASSEYTGGVNEQFF; v_call: TRBV25-1; d_call: TRBD1; j_call: TRBJ2-1; clone_size: many